Following are 5 T cell receptor beta chains from one sample sequenced in a study of response to subunit inactivated influenza vaccine. TCRdb re-called the RT-PCR reads with MiXCR, one entry per CDR3 protein. The sample has roughly 460,000 distinct CDR3 sequences; roughly 11% are singletons. The sequencing here drew on PBMCs from blood, taken 40 to 50 days after vaccination. These receptors were obtained from a man in his fifties who received an inactivated influenza vaccine.

This clonotype was counted many times. J is TRBJ2-3 and V is TRBV24-1; D unclear. The CDR3 loop spans 14 amino acids. Germline lookup yields CDR1 KGHDR and CDR2 SFDVKD. Trimming took off 2 bases at V and 3 bases at J, with 8 bases between the two ends. The CDR3 region is CATSDSSRTDTQYF. CDR3 sequence (DNA): TGTGCCACCAGTGATTCCTCCAGGACAGATACGCAGTATTTT.

This clonotype came up many times. The V gene is TRBV20-1, the J gene TRBJ2-3, with 11 bases lining up with TRBD2. Unmatched junction bases numbered 14, after V lost 6 bases and J lost 0 bases. Germline V gives CDR1 DFQATT, CDR2 SNEGSKA (reference sequence). This CDR3 is built from 18 residues. Written as DNA, the CDR3 is TGCAGTGCCATCCCCGGGACTAGCGGTGCTCCTAGCACAGATACGCAGTATTTT. This codes for CSAIPGTSGAPSTDTQYF.

This clonotype was picked up many times. The chain combines TRBV10-2 with TRBJ2-5; the D gene could be TRBD1 or TRBD2 (7 bases each). V was pared by 3 bases and J by 5 bases, with 13 bases between. The germline CDR1 and CDR2 sequences are WSHSY and SAAADI. This CDR3 is built from 14 residues. The CDR3, as DNA: TGCGCCAGCAGTGAATACAGGGGAGGGGAGACCCAGTACTTC. Protein: CASSEYRGGETQYF.

The chain recombines TRBV3-1 with TRBJ1-2; TRBD1 might be the D (5 bases). V lost 1 base and J 8 bases, leaving 17 bases between the germline ends. Germline assignment: CDR1 LGHDT and CDR2 YNNKEL (reference sequence). This CDR3 is built from 15 residues. The CDR3 loop reads CASSQGWDLLRGYTF. In DNA, the CDR3 is TGTGCCAGCAGCCAAGGGTGGGACCTCCTTCGGGGCTACACCTTC.

The chain has TRBV5-6 and TRBJ2-2; unclear D gene. The CDR3 is 13 residues long. Trimming shortened V by 4 bases and J by 2 bases, and 6 bases separated the two germline ends. Germline assignment: CDR1 SGHDT and CDR2 YYEEEE. CDR3 nucleotides: TGTGCCAGCAGCGAAACCAACACCGGGGAGCTGTTTTTT. Its translation is CASSETNTGELFF. Variable domain in full (rest from reference TRBV5-6 and TRBJ2-2): DAGVTQSPTHLIKTRGQQVTLRCSPKSGHDTVSWYQQALGQGPQFIFQYYEEEERQRGNFPDRFSGHQFPNYSSELNVNALLLGDSALYLCASSETNTGELFFGEGSRLTVL.